Listed below are T cell receptor beta chains from one sample, sequenced in a study of OX40 agonist ivuxolimab in advanced cancers. Clones were sequenced by immunoSEQ multiplex PCR, and TCRdb holds only the in-frame ones, with some missing. Of fewer than 65,000 clones detected, about nine tenths appear once; the ten largest clones hold roughly 0.99%. Sequenced material: CD4+ or CD8+ T cells sorted from blood, taken in a trial of the OX40 agonist ivuxolimab. The receptors come from an adult with an advanced solid tumor such as melanoma, head and neck, liver or kidney cancer. CDR3s include the opening cysteine and the closing phenylalanine or tryptophan. D genes are given only for firm matches. Clone sizes are given selectively: once, few, many, or a class where the clone is expanded.

many	TRBV29-1	-	TRBJ1-1	TGCAGCGTTGTACCGAGGGGGATCGGCACTGAAGCTTTCTTT	CSVVPRGIGTEAFF
-	TRBV7-2	TRBD2	TRBJ2-2	TGTGCCAGCAGCTTAGGAGGACTAGCGGGATGGGGCGGGGAGCTGTTTTTT	CASSLGGLAGWGGELFF
-	TRBV5-1	-	TRBJ2-2	TGCGCCAGCAGCATCCAGGGAGTCGCCACGAACACCGGGGAGCTGTTTTTT	CASSIQGVATNTGELFF
-	TRBV7-9	-	TRBJ2-5	TGTGCCAGCAGCCCGAATGCGGGGTCCCCACAAGAGACCCAGTACTTC	CASSPNAGSPQETQYF
-	TRBV10-3	TRBD1	TRBJ2-3	TGTGCCATCAGTGACCCGGGACAGCGAAGCACAGATACGCAGTATTTT	CAISDPGQRSTDTQYF
-	TRBV4-1	-	TRBJ1-1	TGCGCCAGCAGCCAAGAAGGTGAGGTGTTGGCTGATGAAGCTTTCTTT	CASSQEGEVLADEAFF
-	TRBV2	-	TRBJ2-3	TGTGCCAGCGTAGGGTTAGGGGATACGCAGTATTTT	CASVGLGDTQYF
-	TRBV29-1	TRBD2	TRBJ2-7	TGCAGCGTAGGGGACTACTACTACGAGCAGTACTTC	CSVGDYYYEQYF
-	TRBV6-6	TRBD2	TRBJ2-3	TGTGCCAGCAGTTTCGGACTAGCGGGAGTCGATACGCAGTATTTT	CASSFGLAGVDTQYF
-	TRBV27	-	TRBJ2-2	TGTGCCAGCAGTATTTATCCGGGCAGGGCGACCGGGGAGCTGTTTTTT	CASSIYPGRATGELFF
-	TRBV18	-	TRBJ1-3	TGTGCCAGCTCCCCTCAACCGGGACGAGGAAACACCATATATTTT	CASSPQPGRGNTIYF
once	TRBV5-1	TRBD2	TRBJ2-7	TGCGCCAGCAGCTTGGGGTTCAGGACCCAAACTAGCGGGAGCGACGACGAGCAGTACTTC	CASSLGFRTQTSGSDDEQYF
few	TRBV6-5	-	TRBJ1-1	TGTGCCAGCAGATTGCAGGGGAACACTGAAGCTTTCTTT	CASRLQGNTEAFF
few	TRBV7-8	-	TRBJ2-1	TGTGCCAGCAGCTTAGGGGTGGGAGGATCCTACAATGAGCAGTTCTTC	CASSLGVGGSYNEQFF
-	TRBV5-4	TRBD2	TRBJ2-1	TGTGCCAGCAGCCCGGGGACTAGCGGGAGGGAGCAGTTCTTC	CASSPGTSGREQFF
-	TRBV11-3	-	TRBJ1-1	TGTGCCAGCAGCTTGGTCGTTGGGACTGAAGCTTTCTTT	CASSLVVGTEAFF
-	TRBV19	-	TRBJ2-3	TGTGCCAGTAGTATGTTCCCCCCAGGGACTAGCACAGATACGCAGTATTTT	CASSMFPPGTSTDTQYF
-	TRBV6-1	TRBD1	TRBJ1-2	TGTGCCAGCAGTGAGAGACAGGGGAAGAACTATGGCTACACCTTC	CASSERQGKNYGYTF
-	TRBV2	-	TRBJ2-7	TGTGCCAGCACCAAAGGGGCTAGCGAAACCTACGAGCAGTACTTC	CASTKGASETYEQYF
-	TRBV5-1	-	TRBJ1-4	TGCGCCAGTGCACCGGGACAAGCAGGTGAAAAACTGTTTTTT	CASAPGQAGEKLFF
-	TRBV2	-	TRBJ1-2	TGTGCCAGCAGCCTCCAGGGTTCTCCTAACTATGGCTACACCTTC	CASSLQGSPNYGYTF
-	TRBV7-2	-	TRBJ1-3	TGTGCCAGCAGCTTAGTAGGAAACACCATATATTTT	CASSLVGNTIYF
-	TRBV5-4	TRBD1	TRBJ2-5	TGTGCCAGCAGAGGACAGGGGAAGACCCAGTACTTC	CASRGQGKTQYF
-	TRBV20-1	-	TRBJ2-5	TGCAGTGCAAAGTGGATAGAGACCCAGTACTTC	CSAKWIETQYF
-	TRBV12-1	-	TRBJ2-7	TGTGCCAGCAGCTCCCCCGGGACAGGGTATAGAGAGCAGTACTTC	CASSSPGTGYREQYF
once	TRBV6-1	-	TRBJ1-5	TGTGCCAGCAGCGTGAATGATCAGCCCCAGCATTTT	CASSVNDQPQHF
-	TRBV28	-	TRBJ1-2	TGTGCCAGCACACGCCCGGGGGGTAGCTATGGCTACACCTTC	CASTRPGGSYGYTF
-	TRBV7-2	-	TRBJ1-1	TGTGCCAGCAGCCCCTACAACTTTATGAACACTGAAGCTTTCTTT	CASSPYNFMNTEAFF
few	TRBV28	TRBD2	TRBJ2-1	TGTGCCAGCAGTTTTCATAGCGGGACCTACAATGAGCAGTTCTTC	CASSFHSGTYNEQFF
-	TRBV5-1	-	TRBJ2-7	TGCGCCAGCAGCTTGGAACAGCGCGAGCAGTACTTC	CASSLEQREQYF
-	TRBV27	TRBD2	TRBJ2-2	TGTGCCAGCAGTCTAGCGGGAGGGGCGAGGACCGGGGAGCTGTTTTTT	CASSLAGGARTGELFF
once	TRBV25-1	-	TRBJ1-4	TGTGCCAGCAGTCCTCTGTTAGGGGGAGGGGAAAAACTGTTTTTT	CASSPLLGGGEKLFF
-	TRBV9	-	TRBJ2-6	TGTGCCAGCAGCGTTGGAGGGTTGAATGGGGCCAACGTCCTGACTTTC	CASSVGGLNGANVLTF
-	TRBV5-6	TRBD1	TRBJ1-1	TGTGCCAGCAGCTTTAAGGGGAACAGGGGAGACTTGATGTACACTGAAGCTTTCTTT	CASSFKGNRGDLMYTEAFF
-	TRBV5-6	-	TRBJ1-1	TGTGCCAGCGGGGACGTCGGCATTAGGGGTGAAGCTTTCTTT	CASGDVGIRGEAFF
-	TRBV5-1	-	TRBJ1-3	TGCGCCAGCAGCCCGCGAGCTGCTGGGACGGCCGGAAACACCATATATTTT	CASSPRAAGTAGNTIYF
-	TRBV7-9	-	TRBJ2-5	TGTGCCAGCAGCTCTGAGAGGGAGACCCAGTACTTC	CASSSERETQYF